Below, 5 T cell receptor beta chains from the same sample are listed, as sequenced in a study of OX40 agonist ivuxolimab in advanced cancers. Assay: immunoSEQ multiplex PCR; the TCRdb copy retains only in-frame clones and omits some. Among about 47,000 clones, approximately 80% were seen once, and the ten largest hold 20% to 25%. This specimen was CD4+ or CD8+ T cells sorted from blood, taken in a trial of the OX40 agonist ivuxolimab. Source of these receptors: an adult with an advanced solid tumor such as melanoma, head and neck, liver or kidney cancer.

V gene TRBV9 combines with J gene TRBJ2-2; 8 nucleotides match TRBD1. From germline, CDR1 is SGDLS and CDR2 YYNGEE. This CDR3 has 16 amino acids. Trimming removed 4 bases from V and 0 bases from J; junction bases left unmatched: 5. CDR3 nucleotide sequence: TGTGCCAGCAGCATCGCGGGACAGGCGAACACCGGGGAGCTGTTTTTT. This translates into CASSIAGQANTGELFF. Full variable domain (remainder filled in from reference TRBV9 and TRBJ2-2): DSGVTQTPKHLITATGQRVTLRCSPRSGDLSVYWYQQSLDQGLQFLIQYYNGEERAKGNILERFSAQQFPDLHSELNLSSLELGDSALYFCASSIAGQANTGELFFGEGSRLTVL.

V usage is TRBV19 and J usage is TRBJ2-5; 8 bases match TRBD2. Germline CDR1 is LNHDA and CDR2 is SQIVND (reference sequence). Trimming cost V 1 base and J 4 bases; bases outside gene matches: 5. The CDR3 is 15 residues long. CDR3 DNA: TGTGCCAGTAGTATAGGGGTACTAGCGGCAGAGACCCAGTACTTC. Protein product: CASSIGVLAAETQYF. The variable domain in full, completed from reference TRBV19 and TRBJ2-5, reads DGGITQSPKYLFRKEGQNVTLSCEQNLNHDAMYWYRQDPGQGLRLIYYSQIVNDFQKGDIAEGYSVSREKKESFPLTVTSAQKNPTAFYLCASSIGVLAAETQYFGPGTRLLVL.

This chain links TRBV2 with TRBJ1-1; perhaps TRBD1 as D (6 bases). CDR1 and CDR2 (germline): SNHLY, FYNNEI. This CDR3 region has 14 residues. V lost 4 bases and J 3 bases, leaving 12 bases between the germline ends. The CDR3 region is CASSGGHLYTEAFF. CDR3 in DNA: TGTGCCAGCAGTGGGGGACATCTTTACACTGAAGCTTTCTTT.

V gene TRBV11-2 combines with J gene TRBJ2-1; possible D gene TRBD2, 5 bases. Germline CDR1 is SGHAT and CDR2 is FQNNGV. The CDR3 covers 14 residues. The V and J ends lost 5 bases and 7 bases respectively, with 15 bases between them. CDR3 protein: CASSLLSGKNEQFF. The CDR3 DNA reads TGTGCCAGCAGCCTCCTGTCGGGGAAAAATGAGCAGTTCTTC.

The chain joins TRBV19 to TRBJ1-2; no clear D gene. CDR3 length equals 15 residues. Trimming shortened V by 4 bases and J by 2 bases, and 14 bases separated the two germline ends. Germline V gene lookup returns CDR1 LNHDA and CDR2 SQIVND (reference sequence). This chain's CDR3 is CASSTLSGFNYGYTF. The CDR3 DNA reads as TGTGCCAGTAGTACCCTGAGCGGATTCAACTATGGCTACACCTTC.